The sequence of this T cell receptor beta chain was determined in a study of shared clonotypes between healthy human individuals (dated by TCRdb to 2018 to 2021). Background on the whole study: A few men and two women, aged 18 to 49 years, made up the cohort. To increase sequencing depth and limit assay-specific biases, different laboratories used diverse techniques to prepare libraries and sequence TCR repertoires. Leukapheresis yielded between about 0.85 and 9.5 billion PBMCs per donor. The study deeply sequenced blood TCR repertoires of several healthy adults to estimate repertoire size and the extent of clonotype sharing between individuals.

Healthy HIV-negative adults with no recently reported acute infections or vaccinations were included as donors. All donors were Caucasian adults living in Nashville, Tennessee, USA. For unsorted samples, roughly 90 million PBMCs were counted, and genomic DNA was extracted using the QIAamp DNA Blood Mini kit. Blood was collected by leukapheresis, and PBMCs were isolated by Ficoll-Histopaque density gradient centrifugation and then cryopreserved in liquid nitrogen vapor phase. For CDR1 and CDR2, the germline V gene lists SGHRS and YFSETQ. From the cysteine up to the phenylalanine, the CDR3 has a length of 17 residues. Of the read, only the CDR3 DNA is kept; its 51 bases are in frame from base 1. Cut back by 0 bases and 1 base, the V and J ends lie 14 bases apart. This clone was observed a handful of times. Its recognized antigen is unknown. Per-base qualities were not stored, and no clone one base away is much larger.

Overall results and qualifications from the work: Because the study included a small number of donors, the genetic and exposure-history diversity represented was limited. Based on pairwise subsampling, the degree of clonotype sharing among donors was expected to be affected by sequencing depth. Only blood was sampled, and tissue TCR repertoires likely differ from those in blood.

Using the deep immunoSEQ assay, multiplex PCR amplified TCR CDR3 regions from genomic DNA. Extracted genomic DNA from each cell subset was distributed evenly across all wells of several immunoSEQ 96-well plates, and each plate was treated as a replicate. Each replicate PCR for unsorted PBMC received roughly 300 ng genomic DNA, equal to 25,000 to 35,000 T cell genomes. Genomic DNA from unsorted PBMC was sequenced over ten immunoSEQ deep assay plates. The purified libraries were quantified using a Qubit 3.0 fluorometer, sized with a Bioanalyzer 2100, and then quantified again using the KAPA Library Quantification kit. A separate single-read 150-cycle Illumina NextSeq 550 flow cell was used to sequence each immunoSEQ 96-well plate. The authors' pipeline ran thus. Because the immunoSEQ output included only junctional sequences and no quality scores, the filtering could not be the same as the filtering used for full-length reads. Sequences were annotated with PyIR, a Python wrapper for IgBLAST v1.9, using IMGT germline references to assign V/J genes and CDR3. Reads with weak V/J assignments (E-value above 1e-6), missing CDR3, stop codons, out-of-frame junctions, or ambiguous translated residues were removed. V3J clonotypes were defined by identical inferred V gene, J gene, and CDR3 amino acid sequence. Percentage overlap between repertoires was calculated by dividing the number of shared unique clonotypes by the size of the smaller repertoire. Repertoire richness was assessed with RTK rarefaction, the Chao1 estimator, and Recon v2.1 estimates of unobserved clonotypes. Imported from immuneACCESS, the table was reduced by TCRdb to in-frame sequences with V and J called. These copies leave out some clones; in studies compared against another copy, an unresolved V gene accounts for under half, and the cause of the remainder is not known. V and J calls and clone size are those listed in that table; D and trimming were worked out from the DNA. The sample yields about 530,000 clones; about 75% were counted once. The top ten clones comprise around 12% of the sample.

This TCR derives from a woman aged 40 to 50 in good health. Some clones in this sample may be carry-over from other donors' samples. Input material: PBMCs. This chain joins TRBV5-1 to TRBJ1-3; a tentative D call is TRBD1 (6 bases match). The sequence in DNA is TGCGCCAGCAGCTTGGTGGTATCAGGGGCGTCTGGAAACACCATATATTTT. This translates into CASSLVVSGASGNTIYF.